The clone carrying this TCR beta chain appeared a single time. Its antigen is unidentified. The CDR3 is made up of 14 amino acids. Germline CDR1 is SGHNT and CDR2 is YYREEE (reference sequence). V lost 2 bases and J lost 1, with 9 bases in between. The PCR was carried out with 60 Vbeta primers and 13 Jbeta primers. Only in-frame clones appear in the TCRdb table, and some are missing; sequencing was by immunoSEQ multiplex PCR. The data show about 150,000 clones, 77% seen once. The data derive from a study of cytomegalovirus exposure and HLA in healthy donors. Study-wide findings and caveats: V- and J-gene trimming of TCR beta was linked (in a later analysis) to a missense DCLRE1C variant.

The chain recombines TRBV5-4 with TRBJ1-2; D is perhaps TRBD1 (6 bases). This TCR came from a young woman in good health and CMV-seropositive. The material sequenced was PBMCs. The CDR3 region is CASSLQGFNYGYTF. The CDR3 DNA reads TGTGCCAGCAGCTTACAGGGATTTAACTATGGCTACACCTTC.